A single sample gave rise to the 8 T cell receptor beta chains below, sequenced in a study of blood T cell repertoires in COVID-19 (dated by TCRdb to the early 2020s). Libraries came from the immunoSEQ multiplex PCR assay. This immuneACCESS table, as held by TCRdb, lists in-frame sequences with V and J called but not all clones. Of the missing ones, under half trace to an unresolved V gene in checked studies; the others have no known cause. The sample has 200,000 to 250,000 clones on record, roughly 82% of them singletons. The top ten clonotypes cover over 9% of the sample. The sample taken for sequencing was peripheral blood. The receptors originated from a man older than 75 with acute or convalescent COVID-19.

This chain uses TRBV29-1 with TRBJ1-1, with 7 positions matching TRBD1. This CDR3 comprises 14 residues. Per the germline V gene, CDR1 is SQVTM and CDR2 is ANQGSEA. Germline trimming cut 6 bases from V and 2 bases from J; bases unmatched to any gene: 9. DNA for the CDR3: TGCAGCGTCAGACCGGGACAGCGAAACACTGAAGCTTTCTTT. Translating it yields CSVRPGQRNTEAFF.

V and J are TRBV6-5 and TRBJ1-5, with 7 bases that match TRBD1. Unmatched junction bases numbered 4, after V lost 7 bases and J lost 4 bases. The germline V gene encodes CDR1 MNHEY and CDR2 SVGAGI. The CDR3 runs to 13 residues. This CDR3 reads CASNPDRNQPQHF. CDR3 nucleotides: TGTGCCAGCAACCCGGACAGGAATCAGCCCCAGCATTTT.

This clone was counted a few times. The gene calls are TRBV6-4 and TRBJ1-2; 9 positions agree with TRBD1. Germline loops: CDR1 MRHNA, CDR2 SNTAGT. J was trimmed by 4 bases and V by 2 bases; bases with no gene match: 8. This CDR3 comprises 16 residues. The CDR3, as DNA: TGTGCCAGCAGTGACCTACCGGGACAGGGTATCTATGGCTACACCTTC. It encodes CASSDLPGQGIYGYTF.

The rearrangement links TRBV10-3 to TRBJ1-1, with 7 positions matching TRBD1. Trimming took 6 bases from V and 1 from J; bases not matched to a gene: 5. CDR3 length equals 14 residues. From germline, CDR1 is ENHRY and CDR2 SYGVKD. In DNA form, the CDR3 reads TGTGCCATCAGCCGGGACAGAACGAACACTGAAGCTTTCTTT. Encoded protein: CAISRDRTNTEAFF.

The chain recombines TRBV28 with TRBJ2-7; 11 nucleotides line up with TRBD1. The V segment lost 6 bases and the J segment 2 bases; nucleotides outside the gene matches: 3. This CDR3 spans 14 amino acids. CDR1 MDHEN and CDR2 SYDVKM come from the germline V gene. The CDR3 DNA follows: TGTGCCAGCAGGGGGACAGGGGGGACCTACGAGCAGTACTTC. It codes for CASRGTGGTYEQYF.

J is TRBJ2-2 and V is TRBV7-8, with TRBD2 matching 13 bases. The junction had 4 bases not matched to a gene; V was cut back by 5 bases and J by 7 bases. CDR3 size: 15 residues. Germline V gene sequence: CDR1 SGHVS, CDR2 FQNEAQ. The CDR3 nucleotides read TGTGCCAGCAGCCCCTGGACTAGCGGGAGCGGGGAGCTGTTTTTT. Translated: CASSPWTSGSGELFF.

The chain recombines TRBV5-1 with TRBJ2-2; 8 positions agree with TRBD2. The CDR3 length is 15 residues. Looked up from germline, CDR1 is SGHRS and CDR2 is YFSETQ. The junction had 5 bases not matched to a gene; V was cut back by 0 bases and J by 7 bases. CDR3 sequence reads: CASSLGLAGLGELFF. CDR3 DNA sequence: TGCGCCAGCAGCTTGGGCCTAGCGGGCCTCGGGGAGCTGTTTTTT. Based on the CDR3 plus reference TRBV5-1 and TRBJ2-2, the full variable domain is KAGVTQTPRYLIKTRGQQVTLSCSPISGHRSVSWYQQTPGQGLQFLFEYFSETQRNKGNFPGRFSGRQFSNSRSEMNVSTLELGDSALYLCASSLGLAGLGELFFGEGSRLTVL.

The V call is TRBV6-5, the J call TRBJ1-1, with TRBD1 identical over 10 bases. The CDR3 runs 15 residues. Trimming at V came to 6 bases and at J to 1 base, leaving 5 bases not matched to a gene. Germline V lookup: CDR1 MNHEY, CDR2 SVGAGI. CDR3 sequence: CASSPRDRGNTEAFF. The DNA for the CDR3 is TGTGCCAGCAGCCCGAGGGACAGGGGGAACACTGAAGCTTTCTTT.